The 17 T cell receptor beta chains in this list originate from one sample, sequenced in a study of cytomegalovirus exposure and HLA in healthy donors. Amplification used 60 Vbeta primers and 13 Jbeta primers. The assay was immunoSEQ multiplex PCR, and TCRdb's table has in-frame clones only and misses some. The sample consists of 84,000 or so clones, 65% to 85% of them appearing once. The sequenced sample was PBMCs. These receptors came from a woman aged 50 to 65 in good health and CMV-seronegative.

The rearrangement joins TRBV5-8 to TRBJ2-3; 9 positions agree with TRBD2. Trimming at V came to 3 bases and at J to 2 bases, leaving 7 bases not matched to a gene. This CDR3 region has 16 residues. Germline assignment: CDR1 SGHTS and CDR2 YDEGEE. CDR3 bases: TGTGCCAGCAGCTGGGGGACTAGCCTCTCCACAGATACGCAGTATTTT. Translated, it gives CASSWGTSLSTDTQYF.

The V gene is TRBV28, the J gene TRBJ1-2; 8 bases are shared with TRBD1. The CDR3 length is 14 residues. Germline assignment: CDR1 MDHEN and CDR2 SYDVKM. V was pared by 9 bases and J by 2 bases, with 8 bases of the junction left unmatched. CDR3 region: CASSDRANNYGYTF. CDR3 sequence (DNA): TGTGCCAGTTCGGACAGGGCGAACAACTATGGCTACACCTTC.

V is TRBV5-4 and J is TRBJ1-1; TRBD1 agrees at 7 bases. The trim removed 0 bases at V and 2 bases at J, leaving 4 bases unmatched. CDR1 and CDR2 (germline): SGHNT, YYREEE (reference sequence). The CDR3 is 15 amino acids. The CDR3 loop is CASSLVGQFNTEAFF. CDR3 DNA sequence: TGTGCCAGCAGCTTGGTGGGACAGTTTAACACTGAAGCTTTCTTT. The variable domain in full, completed from reference TRBV5-4 and TRBJ1-1, reads ETGVTQSPTHLIKTRGQQVTLRCSSQSGHNTVSWYQQALGQGPQFIFQYYREEENGRGNFPPRFSGLQFPNYSSELNVNALELDDSALYLCASSLVGQFNTEAFFGQGTRLTVV.

The genes are TRBV6-5 and TRBJ1-1, with no clear D. The CDR3 loop spans 15 amino acids. V dropped 0 bases and J dropped 0 bases, with 8 bases sitting between them. Germline V CDR1 and CDR2: MNHEY, SVGAGI. The CDR3 sequence: CASSYSTGMNTEAFF. CDR3 in DNA: TGTGCCAGCAGTTACTCGACGGGGATGAACACTGAAGCTTTCTTT.

The chain couples TRBV11-2 to TRBJ1-1; TRBD1 is a possible D gene (5 bases). The V gene's germline CDR1 is SGHAT and CDR2 FQNNGV. The germline V and J ends were trimmed by 5 bases and 0 bases, with 10 bases remaining between them. CDR3 length: 14 residues. The CDR3 DNA reads TGTGCCAGCAGCCCAGGGATGGTGAACACTGAAGCTTTCTTT. Translating it yields CASSPGMVNTEAFF.

In this sample, this clone turned up a few times. The V call is TRBV19, the J call TRBJ1-4; no clear D. CDR1 and CDR2 (germline): LNHDA, SQIVND (reference sequence). The CDR3 totals 14 residues. Trimming removed 7 bases at V and 4 bases at J, with 13 bases between. CDR3 sequence: CASKERPSNEKLFF. The CDR3 region has the DNA TGTGCCAGTAAAGAGCGACCGAGTAATGAAAAACTGTTTTTT.

This chain uses TRBV29-1 with TRBJ1-1; D is uncertain. V dropped 6 bases and J dropped 7 bases, with 12 bases sitting between them. CDR3 length: 11 amino acids. The germline V gene has CDR1 SQVTM and CDR2 ANQGSEA. The CDR3 sequence is CSVYLGVEAFF. The CDR3 bases are TGCAGCGTCTATCTTGGAGTTGAAGCTTTCTTT.

The V call is TRBV10-3, the J call TRBJ1-1; 8 bases agree with TRBD1. The V and J ends lost 6 bases and 1 base, in that order; junction bases with no gene match: 7. The CDR3 is 15 residues long. The V gene's germline CDR1 is ENHRY and CDR2 SYGVKD. Written as DNA, the CDR3 is TGTGCCATCAGCGGGACAGGATGGGGGAACACTGAAGCTTTCTTT. This sequence encodes CAISGTGWGNTEAFF.

V and J are TRBV6-1 and TRBJ2-4; D gene unclear. This CDR3 comprises 15 residues. The V end lost 0 bases, the J end lost 3 bases, and 9 bases lay between the germline ends. Per germline, CDR1 MNHNS and CDR2 SASEGT. The CDR3 region is CASSEAAAHKNIQYF. The CDR3, as DNA: TGTGCCAGCAGTGAAGCGGCTGCCCACAAAAACATTCAGTACTTC.

The chain uses TRBV5-8 and TRBJ1-5; 9 positions match TRBD1. CDR3 length: 15 amino acids. Trimming took 4 bases from V and 6 from J; bases not matched to a gene: 8. Per the germline V gene, CDR1 is SGHTS and CDR2 is YDEGEE. The CDR3 loop is CASSPGNRGLQPQHF. The CDR3 DNA follows: TGTGCCAGCAGCCCGGGAAACAGGGGGCTTCAGCCCCAGCATTTT. The whole variable domain, remainder taken from reference TRBV5-8 and TRBJ1-5, is EAGVTQSPTHLIKTRGQQATLRCSPISGHTSVYWYQQALGLGLQFLLWYDEGEERNRGNFPPRFSGRQFPNYSSELNVNALELEDSALYLCASSPGNRGLQPQHFGDGTRLSIL.

The chain is built from TRBV28 and TRBJ1-5; D is uncertain. CDR3 length: 12 residues. Germline-derived CDR1 and CDR2 are MDHEN and SYDVKM. V gave up 6 bases and J gave up 9 bases, with 12 bases separating them. CDR3 region: CASSPDIRPQHF. The CDR3 region has the DNA TGTGCCAGCAGCCCTGACATTAGGCCCCAGCATTTT.

V is TRBV23-1 and J is TRBJ1-2, with D perhaps TRBD1 (5 bases). TRBV23-1 is an ORF, with its function uncertain. V lost 3 bases to trimming and J lost 5 bases, with 10 bases between them. This CDR3 is 13 amino acids long. CDR3 amino acids: CASSHRVLYGYTF. CDR3 nucleotides: TGCGCCAGCAGTCACAGGGTTCTATATGGCTACACCTTC.

CDR3 residues: CASSDTEAFF. CDR3 coding DNA: TGTGCCAGCAGCGACACTGAAGCTTTCTTT. The rearrangement joins TRBV28 to TRBJ1-1; D unresolved. The CDR3 extends over 10 amino acids. Germline loops: CDR1 MDHEN, CDR2 SYDVKM. Trimming stripped 6 bases from V and 3 bases from J, with 2 bases between.

A few counts support this clone. CDR3 sequence (DNA): TGCGCCAGCAGCCCCGGGACAGGGGGTCGTAATGAGCAGTTCTTC. Protein sequence: CASSPGTGGRNEQFF. The V gene is TRBV4-1, the J gene TRBJ2-1; TRBD1 agrees at 11 bases. J lost 7 bases, V lost 4 bases, and 6 bases had no gene match. This CDR3 has 15 residues. CDR1 and CDR2 (germline): MGHRA, YSYEKL.

This clone was seen a few times. The CDR3 end shows no conserved phenylalanine or tryptophan, and so a read error is likely. The chain combines TRBV29-1 with TRBJ1-2; possibly TRBD1 for D (5 bases). Germline V gene sequence: CDR1 SQVTM, CDR2 ANQGSEA. The CDR3 covers 12 residues. V was cut by 7 bases and J by 2 bases, with 11 bases left in between. CDR3 in DNA: TGCAGCGCCGTGGGGGACAACTATGGCTACACCGTC. This translates into CSAVGDNYGYTV.

As DNA, the CDR3 is TGTGCCTGGGAAGGGTGTATGACTAGCAATCCCCGGGGTCAGGTCCTCTATCTACACTACGAGCAGTACTTC. It codes for CAWEGCMTSNPRGQVLYLHYEQYF. The J gene is TRBJ2-7, the V gene TRBV30; 7 positions agree with TRBD2. Germline loops: CDR1 GTSNPN, CDR2 SVGIG (reference sequence). The CDR3 length is 24 residues. The V gene end was trimmed by 5 bases and the J gene end by 3 bases; junction bases not matched to a gene: 40.

This clone occurred a few times. The chain is built from TRBV18 and TRBJ2-7; 10 nucleotides align to TRBD1. J gave up 5 bases and V 3 bases, and 7 bases lay outside the gene matches. Germline CDR1 reads KGHSH; CDR2 reads LQKENI. This CDR3 has 15 amino acids. CDR3 bases: TGTGCCAGCTCACCCCCCGGGACAGGGGACCACGAGCAGTACTTC. It encodes CASSPPGTGDHEQYF.